The rows below give T cell receptor beta chains drawn from one sample of a study of blood T cell repertoires in COVID-19. Produced via immunoSEQ multiplex PCR; TCRdb's table is partial and in-frame only. The table records approximately 380,000 clones, 85% of them present only once. What was sequenced was peripheral blood. The origin of the receptors is a woman younger than 30 with acute or convalescent COVID-19. The CDR3 runs from the conserved cysteine through the conserved F or W. D genes are given only for firm matches. Clone size is shown for a subset of rows, as once, few, many or a class of expanded clone.

. TRBJ1-2 TRBV7-9 . CASPRGGSDGYTF TGTGCCAGCCCCCGGGGGGGCTCCGATGGCTACACCTTC
. TRBJ1-1 TRBV3-1/TRBV3-2 . CASSQRGRGTEAFF TGTGCCAGCAGCCAAAGGGGTCGTGGGACTGAAGCTTTCTTT
once TRBJ2-3 TRBV9 . CASSPHIASTDTQYF TGTGCCAGCAGCCCCCACATAGCTAGCACAGATACGCAGTATTTT
. TRBJ1-1 TRBV19 . CASSITTGNEAFF TGTGCCAGTAGTATTACCACGGGTAATGAAGCTTTCTTT
. TRBJ2-6 TRBV6-5 . CASSNLGANVLTF TGTGCCAGCAGTAATCTTGGGGCCAACGTCCTGACTTTC
. TRBJ2-7 TRBV27 TRBD1 CASSSHRQGGTYEQYF TGTGCCAGCAGTTCCCACCGACAGGGGGGTACCTACGAGCAGTACTTC
. TRBJ1-2 TRBV27 TRBD1 CASSFGQGLGYTF TGTGCCAGCAGTTTCGGACAGGGGCTGGGCTACACCTTC
. TRBJ2-7 TRBV28 TRBD2 CASSRRPGLAGTEQYF TGTGCCAGCAGTCGCCGTCCGGGACTAGCGGGCACCGAGCAGTACTTC
. TRBJ1-2 TRBV11-2 . CASSPERAQYGYTF TGTGCCAGCAGCCCGGAGAGGGCCCAATACGGCTACACCTTC
. TRBJ1-2 TRBV12-5 . CASGLALSGSGYTF TGTGCTAGTGGTTTGGCCCTTTCAGGGTCTGGCTACACCTTC
once TRBJ1-1 TRBV3-1/TRBV3-2 TRBD1 CASSHADRATEAFF TGTGCCAGCAGCCACGCAGACAGGGCCACTGAAGCTTTCTTT
. TRBJ1-1 TRBV30 . CAWSVNRAEAFF TGTGCCTGGAGTGTAAACAGAGCCGAAGCTTTCTTT
. TRBJ2-7 TRBV6-6 TRBD1 CASSYGTGVSFEQYF TGTGCCAGCAGTTACGGGACAGGGGTATCTTTCGAGCAGTACTTC
. TRBJ2-7 TRBV5-1 . CASSLARSGTGSSYEQYF TGCGCCAGCAGCTTGGCCCGAAGCGGGACAGGTAGCTCCTACGAGCAGTACTTC
. TRBJ1-2 TRBV28 TRBD1 CASSGQGNYGYTF TGTGCCAGCAGTGGACAGGGGAACTATGGCTACACCTTC
once TRBJ1-1 TRBV7-8 . CASSLERLNTEAFF TGTGCCAGCAGCTTAGAGCGGCTGAACACTGAAGCTTTCTTT
. TRBJ1-1 TRBV5-8 . CASSPRRTEAFF TGTGCCAGCAGTCCGAGGAGAACTGAAGCTTTCTTT
. TRBJ1-3 TRBV29-1 . CSAQDSGNTIYF TGCAGCGCACAAGACAGCGGAAACACCATATATTTT
. TRBJ2-1 TRBV21-1 . CASREREQFF TGTGCCAGCAGAGAGCGGGAGCAGTTCTTC
. TRBJ2-3 TRBV5-1 TRBD2 CASGSGELRTDTQYF TGCGCCAGCGGGAGCGGGGAACTACGCACAGATACGCAGTATTTT
. TRBJ2-7 TRBV6-2/TRBV6-3 TRBD2 CASSYGLRREGVNEQYF TGTGCCAGCAGTTACGGGCTTAGGAGGGAGGGCGTCAACGAGCAGTACTTC
. TRBJ2-2 TRBV5-1 TRBD2 CASSLDGSGLRPGELFF TGCGCCAGCAGCTTGGATGGTAGCGGGTTGCGGCCCGGGGAGCTGTTTTTT
. TRBJ2-7 TRBV6-5 TRBD1 CASRIGTGASYEQYF TGTGCCAGCAGGATCGGGACAGGTGCCTCCTACGAGCAGTACTTC
. TRBJ1-2 TRBV7-9 TRBD1 CASSLAGDLQGLSNYGYTF TGTGCCAGCAGCTTAGCGGGGGATTTACAGGGGCTTTCGAACTATGGCTACACCTTC
. TRBJ2-6 TRBV27 . CASSSLSGATGANVLTF TGTGCCAGCAGTTCCCTTTCGGGAGCAACTGGGGCCAACGTCCTGACTTTC
. TRBJ1-1 TRBV6-6 TRBD1 CASSAQGFPDTEAFF TGTGCCAGCAGTGCACAGGGGTTTCCTGACACTGAAGCTTTCTTT
. TRBJ2-2 TRBV5-8 . CASSPRAGNTGELFF TGTGCCAGCAGCCCGAGGGCAGGGAACACCGGGGAGCTGTTTTTT
. TRBJ1-1 TRBV11-3 . CASSPNPGVTEAFF TGTGCCAGCAGCCCCAACCCGGGAGTGACTGAAGCTTTCTTT
. TRBJ1-1 TRBV5-6 TRBD1 CASSNPTGDTEAFF TGTGCCAGCAGCAACCCGACAGGGGACACTGAAGCTTTCTTT
. TRBJ2-7 TRBV2 . CASSERRGVNEQYF TGTGCCAGCAGTGAAAGGCGGGGAGTTAACGAGCAGTACTTC
. TRBJ1-2 TRBV19 . CASSAADRQGYTF TGTGCCAGTAGTGCCGCGGACAGACAAGGCTACACCTTC
. TRBJ1-3 TRBV2 . CASSASRGSGNTIYF TGTGCCAGCAGTGCTTCCCGGGGCTCTGGAAACACCATATATTTT
once TRBJ1-5 TRBV7-8 . CASSQGTVGTNQPQHF TGTGCCAGCAGCCAGGGGACGGTTGGGACAAATCAGCCCCAGCATTTT
. TRBJ1-2 TRBV28 . CASSLPLTGQGYTF TGTGCCAGCAGTTTGCCCCTTACAGGGCAGGGCTACACCTTC
. TRBJ2-3 TRBV7-9 TRBD2 CASRSTSGGAPDTQYF TGTGCCAGCAGATCTACTAGCGGGGGGGCCCCCGATACGCAGTATTTT
. TRBJ1-4 TRBV6-1 TRBD1 CASSGDGGQGNEKLFF TGTGCCAGCAGTGGAGATGGAGGACAGGGGAATGAAAAACTGTTTTTT
. TRBJ1-1 TRBV5-5 . CASSLEKGQWQTEAFF TGTGCCAGCAGCTTGGAAAAGGGGCAATGGCAGACTGAAGCTTTCTTT
. TRBJ1-5 TRBV7-2 . CASSLRVSMAQHF TGTGCCAGCAGCTTACGGGTGAGCATGGCCCAGCATTTT
. TRBJ1-5 TRBV12-3/TRBV12-4 . CASTRLDQPQHF TGTGCCAGCACCCGACTGGATCAGCCCCAGCATTTT
. TRBJ2-6 TRBV9 TRBD2 CASSVGTAGGGANVLTF TGTGCCAGCAGCGTAGGAACAGCGGGGGGAGGGGCCAACGTCCTGACTTTC
. TRBJ1-2 TRBV9 TRBD1 CASSVGTGIYGYTF TGTGCCAGCAGCGTAGGGACAGGGATCTATGGCTACACCTTC
. TRBJ1-5 TRBV9 . CASSALNRARNQPQHF TGTGCCAGCAGCGCACTTAACAGGGCCCGCAATCAGCCCCAGCATTTT
. TRBJ1-6 TRBV12-5 . CASALDRTNSPLHF TGTGCTAGTGCCCTCGACAGGACTAATTCACCCCTCCACTTT
few TRBJ1-1 TRBV30 TRBD1 CAWRRQGARTEAFF TGTGCCTGGAGGAGACAGGGGGCGCGGACTGAAGCTTTCTTT
. TRBJ1-2 TRBV9 . CASSVAPGDYGYTF TGTGCCAGCAGCGTAGCGCCAGGGGACTATGGCTACACCTTC
. TRBJ1-2 TRBV29-1 . CSVEDPDSLYGYTF TGCAGCGTTGAAGATCCAGACAGCCTCTATGGCTACACCTTC
few TRBJ1-6 TRBV18 TRBD1 CASSRLTGGPGSGSPLHF TGTGCCAGCTCACGATTGACAGGGGGCCCTGGGTCGGGGTCACCCCTCCACTTT
. TRBJ1-1 TRBV28 . CASRPDSIGHEAFF TGTGCCAGCAGACCTGACAGTATAGGCCATGAAGCTTTCTTT
. TRBJ1-1 TRBV30 . CAWSDPGGRTEAFF TGTGCCTGGAGCGACCCCGGCGGGAGGACTGAAGCTTTCTTT
few TRBJ2-1 TRBV24-1 . CATRSYNEQFF TGTGCCACCAGGAGCTACAATGAGCAGTTCTTC
. TRBJ1-1 TRBV7-7 . CASSQQENTEAFF TGTGCCAGCAGTCAACAGGAGAACACTGAAGCTTTCTTT
once TRBJ2-7 TRBV2 TRBD1 CAITTDRGRLEQYF TGTGCCATCACTACGGACAGGGGACGGCTCGAGCAGTACTTC
. TRBJ2-7 TRBV4-2 . CASSQDMTSSSYEQYF TGTGCCAGCAGCCAAGATATGACTAGTAGCTCCTACGAGCAGTACTTC
. TRBJ1-1 TRBV19 . CASSPDRLAEAFF TGTGCCAGTTCCCCTGACAGGTTGGCTGAAGCTTTCTTT
. TRBJ2-1 TRBV4-1 . CASSQVTGYNEQFF TGCGCCAGCAGCCAAGTTACAGGGTACAATGAGCAGTTCTTC